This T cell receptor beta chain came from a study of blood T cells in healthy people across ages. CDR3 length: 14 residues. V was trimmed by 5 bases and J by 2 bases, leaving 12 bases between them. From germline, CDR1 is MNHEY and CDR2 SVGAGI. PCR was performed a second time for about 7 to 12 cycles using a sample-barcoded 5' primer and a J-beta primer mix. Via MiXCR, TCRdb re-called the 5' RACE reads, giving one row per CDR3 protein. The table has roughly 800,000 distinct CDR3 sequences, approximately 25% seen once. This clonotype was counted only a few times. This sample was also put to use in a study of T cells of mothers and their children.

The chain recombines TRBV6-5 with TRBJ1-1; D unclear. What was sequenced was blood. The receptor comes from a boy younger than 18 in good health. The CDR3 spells CASSGNRFNTEAFF. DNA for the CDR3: TGTGCCAGCAGTGGAAATAGGTTTAACACTGAAGCTTTCTTT.